This TCR beta chain was documented in a study of cytomegalovirus exposure and HLA in healthy donors. Turning to the study itself: Researchers previously reported finding 117 million unique TCR beta sequences from 150 million to 200 million T cells.

A word on this clone: Its antigen is as yet unknown.

Study results and limitations: In a later analysis, compared with equally common non-associated chains, HLA-associated beta chains were more expanded. Diagnosis of cytomegalovirus status made by the classifier reportedly showed high specificity and sensitivity.

Looked up from germline, CDR1 is SGHTA and CDR2 is FQGTGA. Trimming stripped 4 bases from V and 4 bases from J, with 11 bases between. The CDR3 extends over 14 amino acids. The PCR ran on 60 Vbeta and 13 Jbeta primers. The assay was immunoSEQ multiplex PCR, and TCRdb's table has in-frame clones only and misses some. The sample shows some 90,000 clones, 77% of them seen only once. The sequence was collected from a boy younger than 18 in good health and CMV-seronegative. V and J are TRBV7-3 and TRBJ2-1; D is undetermined. Sequencing input: PBMCs. CDR3 sequence reads: CASSSPSLYNEQFF. The CDR3, as DNA: TGTGCCAGCAGCTCCCCGTCGCTATACAATGAGCAGTTCTTC.